This T cell receptor beta chain originates from a study of shared clonotypes between healthy human individuals. Overall study: Plates per donor: three CD4 naive, three CD4 memory, two CD8 naive, one CD8 memory. Study results and caveats: Compared with memory subsets, naive subsets generally had larger estimated richness.

All of the donors resided in Nashville, Tennessee, and each was a Caucasian adult. Germline lookup yields CDR1 SGDLS and CDR2 YYNGEE. The CDR3 extends over 16 amino acids. Germline trimming cut 6 bases from V and 2 bases from J; bases unmatched to any gene: 10. Concerning this clone itself: What it recognizes is unknown.

Data came from immunoSEQ multiplex PCR; TCRdb stores just in-frame clones and leaves some out. Of about 1 million clones listed, around 82% were seen once; the top ten hold under 0.65%. The rearrangement joins TRBV9 to TRBJ2-2, with TRBD1 matching over 7 bases. This clonotype originated in a man aged 18 to 29 in good health. Some clones in this sample may be carry-over from other donors' samples. Sequencing input: memory CD4+ T cells from PBMCs. Stated subset: CD45RA-negative fraction. CDR3 bases: TGTGCCAGCACTCAAGCCCCAGGGGGTAACACCGGGGAGCTGTTTTTT. Amino acid sequence: CASTQAPGGNTGELFF.